Below, 18 T cell receptor beta chains from the same sample are listed, as sequenced in a study of molecular identifiers for immune sequencing clone quantification. One entry per CDR3 protein, called by TCRdb with MiXCR from the PCR reads. Seen here are around 480,000 distinct CDR3 sequences, about 20% observed once, and the top ten hold 0.7% to 0.95%. Sequenced input: naive CD8+ T cells from blood, with Jurkat cell RNA spiked in. Specified subset: FACS-sorted CD8+CD4-CCR7+CD45RA+ naive T cells. The receptors were sampled from a human donor in good health. Some libraries in this study had Jurkat cell RNA spiked in.

This clonotype was picked up many times. The CDR3 is CASSWDLGTDTQYF. The CDR3 bases are TGTGCCAGCAGCTGGGACCTCGGCACAGATACGCAGTATTTT. The chain uses TRBV7-2 and TRBJ2-3; either TRBD1 or TRBD2 may supply D (5 bases each). The germline V gene encodes CDR1 SGHTA and CDR2 FQGNSA. Trimming stripped 4 bases from V and 1 base from J, with 9 bases between. This CDR3 contains 14 residues. The variable domain in full, completed from reference TRBV7-2 and TRBJ2-3, reads GAGVSQSPSNKVTEKGKDVELRCDPISGHTALYWYRQSLGQGLEFLIYFQGNSAPDKSGLPSDRFSAERTGGSVSTLTIQRTQQEDSAVYLCASSWDLGTDTQYFGPGTRLTVL.

This chain connects TRBV6-2 or TRBV6-3 to TRBJ1-2; tentative D call: TRBD1 (6 bases). The CDR3 contains 14 residues. Germline V lookup: CDR1 MNHEY, CDR2 SVGEGT. V was trimmed by 2 bases and J by 6 bases, leaving 13 bases between them. The CDR3 reads CASSYLDRSHGYTF. The CDR3, as DNA: TGTGCCAGCAGTTACCTCGACAGGTCTCATGGCTACACCTTC.

This clonotype was seen ten or more times. The CDR3: CASSLDSGLRDTQYF. CDR3 bases: TGTGCCAGCAGTCTCGATAGCGGACTAAGAGATACGCAGTATTTT. The chain recombines TRBV12-3 or TRBV12-4 with TRBJ2-3, with a weak D call TRBD2 (6 bases). The V and J ends lost 5 bases and 5 bases respectively, with 17 bases between them. CDR3 size: 15 residues.

This clonotype showed up just a few times. The V gene is TRBV25-1, the J gene TRBJ1-1; 9 nucleotides agree with TRBD1. Germline values: CDR1 MGHDK, CDR2 SYGVNS. V lost 8 bases to trimming and J lost 2 bases; unmatched junction nucleotides: 6. This CDR3 spans 14 amino acids. The CDR3 sequence: CASEQTGGNTEAFF. CDR3 bases: TGTGCCAGCGAACAAACAGGGGGCAACACTGAAGCTTTCTTT. Complete variable domain (other parts from reference TRBV25-1 and TRBJ1-1): EADIYQTPRYLVIGTGKKITLECSQTMGHDKMYWYQQDPGMELHLIHYSYGVNSTEKGDLSSESTVSRIRTEHFPLTLESARPSHTSQYLCASEQTGGNTEAFFGQGTRLTVV.

This clonotype was recorded a few times. The gene calls are TRBV7-6 and TRBJ2-5, with a tentative D call TRBD2 (5 bases). The ends were cut back, 5 bases at V and 4 bases at J, with 17 bases in the middle. Germline-derived CDR1 and CDR2 are SGHVS and FNYEAQ. The CDR3 spans 15 residues. CDR3 sequence (DNA): TGTGCCAGCAGCCCCCAGTGGTCCGAGGGAGAGACCCAGTACTTC. Protein product: CASSPQWSEGETQYF.

Comment on this clonotype: At one of its ends the junction is not consistent with the germline gene, which may arise from a read error. V and J are TRBV7-8 and TRBJ2-3, with unresolved D. This CDR3 has 12 amino acids. Germline CDR1 SGHVS, CDR2 FQNEAQ. The CDR3 sequence is CASSLGTDTRYF. The CDR3 nucleotides read TGTGCCAGCAGCTTAGGTACAGATACGCGGTATTTT. Full variable domain (outside the CDR3, taken from reference TRBV7-8 and TRBJ2-3): GAGVSQSPRYKVAKRGQDVALRCDPISGHVSLFWYQQALGQGPEFLTYFQNEAQLDKSGLPSDRFFAERPEGSVSTLKIQRTQQEDSAVYLCASSLGTDTRYFGPGTRLTVL.

The rearrangement links TRBV4-1 to TRBJ2-7; 10 nucleotides agree with TRBD1. The germline gives CDR1 MGHRA, CDR2 YSYEKL. The CDR3 loop spans 15 amino acids. With 4 bases clipped from V and 4 bases from J, the junction kept 7 bases outside the gene matches. The CDR3 nucleotides are TGCGCCAGCAGCCTCCGGACAGGGGGAAAATACGAGCAGTACTTC. Amino acids: CASSLRTGGKYEQYF.

This clonotype has a handful of counts. The chain is built from TRBV4-3 and TRBJ2-2; 7 bases are shared with TRBD1. The CDR3 length is 17 residues. Per germline, CDR1 LGHNA and CDR2 YSLEER. V was pared by 6 bases and J by 3 bases, with 13 bases of the junction left unmatched. The CDR3: CASRPRYNRGHTGELFF. The CDR3 DNA reads TGCGCCAGCAGACCTAGATATAACAGGGGACACACCGGGGAGCTGTTTTTT.

This clonotype has just one count. A much larger clone is a single base away; this may be a read error. This chain joins TRBV4-1 and TRBJ2-7, with TRBD1 as a possible D gene (5 bases). Germline V lookup: CDR1 MGHRA, CDR2 YSYEKL. This CDR3 is built from 17 residues. With 0 bases removed from V and 3 bases from J, the gap between germline ends came to 18 bases. The CDR3 loop is CASSQDRSGLIVYEQYF. For the CDR3, the DNA is TGCGCCAGCAGCCAAGATCGGTCAGGGTTAATAGTCTACGAGCAGTACTTC.

The chain couples TRBV28 to TRBJ2-7; 13 bases are a match to TRBD2. With V trimmed by 6 bases and J by 2 bases, 10 bases remained unmatched. Germline CDR1 is MDHEN and CDR2 is SYDVKM. CDR3 length: 17 amino acids. In nucleotides, the CDR3 is TGTGCCAGCAGCGACATGGGACTAGCGGGAAAAGCCTACGAGCAGTACTTC. Translated, it gives CASSDMGLAGKAYEQYF.

This clonotype was seen at least ten times. The V call is TRBV24-1, the J call TRBJ2-2; 8 nucleotides match TRBD2. The V gene end was trimmed by 2 bases and the J gene end by 2 bases; junction bases not matched to a gene: 6. The germline V gene encodes CDR1 KGHDR and CDR2 SFDVKD. CDR3 size: 17 residues. The CDR3 DNA sequence: TGTGCCACCAGTGATTCCAACGTAGCGGGAAACACCGGGGAGCTGTTTTTT. Amino acid sequence: CATSDSNVAGNTGELFF.

This clonotype was seen a few times. The CDR3 nucleotides read TGTGCCAGCAGTTACAGGGAGACGTACCAAGAGACCCAGTACTTC. The encoded protein is CASSYRETYQETQYF. The V call is TRBV12-3 or TRBV12-4, the J call TRBJ2-5; D might be TRBD1 (6 bases). The V end lost 4 bases, the J end lost 0 bases, and 12 bases lay between the germline ends. The CDR3 runs to 15 residues.

This clonotype was seen ten or more times. The chain carries TRBV12-3 or TRBV12-4 and TRBJ1-2; D is unclear. V lost 2 bases, J lost 4 bases, and 11 bases lay in between. The CDR3 covers 14 residues. CDR3: CASSLPGRSYGYTF. The CDR3 DNA reads as TGTGCCAGCAGTTTACCGGGTCGGAGCTATGGCTACACCTTC.

Note on this clonotype: A much larger clonotype is one base distant, so this may be a read error. The chain combines TRBV7-2 with TRBJ2-3, with 13 bases aligning to TRBD2. The CDR3 is 15 residues long. Per the germline V gene, CDR1 is SGHTA and CDR2 is FQGNSA. Trimming removed 11 bases from V and 4 bases from J; junction bases left unmatched: 9. CDR3 DNA: TGTGCCCCCACAGGACTAGCGGGAGTTCCAGATACGCAGTATTTT. Translation: CAPTGLAGVPDTQYF. The variable domain in full, completed from reference TRBV7-2 and TRBJ2-3, reads GAGVSQSPSNKVTEKGKDVELRCDPISGHTALYWYRQSLGQGLEFLIYFQGNSAPDKSGLPSDRFSAERTGGSVSTLTIQRTQQEDSAVYLCAPTGLAGVPDTQYFGPGTRLTVL.

This clonotype was seen repeatedly, ten times or more. The chain's CDR3 is CSASTSGGADTQYF. The CDR3 region has the DNA TGCAGTGCTAGTACCAGCGGGGGGGCGGATACGCAGTATTTT. V gene TRBV20-1 combines with J gene TRBJ2-3, with 10 positions matching TRBD2. The CDR3 covers 14 residues. Trimming removed 3 bases from V and 6 bases from J; junction bases left unmatched: 6. Germline assignment: CDR1 DFQATT and CDR2 SNEGSKA (reference sequence).

A remark on this clonotype: A much larger clone is a single base away; this may be a read error. This chain joins TRBV27 and TRBJ2-1; D might be TRBD2 (7 bases). CDR1 is MNHEY, CDR2 SMNVEV, per germline (reference sequence). The CDR3 length is 15 residues. The DNA for the CDR3 is TGTGCCGGCAGTTTAGTAGGGGGAGGGCCTATCGAGCAGTTCTTC. This translates into CAGSLVGGGPIEQFF.

The rearrangement joins TRBV10-1 to TRBJ1-5, with unresolved D. This CDR3 region has 15 residues. Trimming left V 3 bases short and J 0 bases short, with 9 bases between. Per the germline V gene, CDR1 is WNHNN and CDR2 is SYGVQD (reference sequence). In DNA form, the CDR3 reads TGCGCCAGCAGTGACGGGGAAATTAGCAATCAGCCCCAGCATTTT. Its translation is CASSDGEISNQPQHF.

Regarding this clonotype: A much larger clone differs by one base, so this may be a read error. This rearrangement joins TRBV6-5 to TRBJ2-5; D is possibly TRBD1 (5 bases). The CDR3 spans 15 residues. The V end was cut by 4 bases, the J end by 7 bases, with 19 bases between. Per the germline V gene, CDR1 is MNHEY and CDR2 is SVGAGI. The CDR3 loop is CASSWGQRALGTQYF. The CDR3 DNA is TGTGCCAGCAGTTGGGGCCAACGGGCCTTAGGGACCCAGTACTTC.